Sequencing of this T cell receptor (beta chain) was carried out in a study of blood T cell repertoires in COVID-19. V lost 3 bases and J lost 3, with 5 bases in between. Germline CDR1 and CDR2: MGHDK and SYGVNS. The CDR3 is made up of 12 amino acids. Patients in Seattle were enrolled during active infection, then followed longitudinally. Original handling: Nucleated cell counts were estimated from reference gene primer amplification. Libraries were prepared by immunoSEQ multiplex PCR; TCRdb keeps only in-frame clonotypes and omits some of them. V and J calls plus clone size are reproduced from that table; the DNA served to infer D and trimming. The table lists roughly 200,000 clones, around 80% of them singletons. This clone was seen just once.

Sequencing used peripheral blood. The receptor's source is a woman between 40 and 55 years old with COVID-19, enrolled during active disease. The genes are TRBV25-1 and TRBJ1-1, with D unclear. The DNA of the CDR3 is TGTGCCAGCAGTGACCCTTACACTGAAGCTTTCTTT. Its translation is CASSDPYTEAFF.